This T cell receptor beta chain emerged from a study of persistence of HIV-infected CD4 T cells. Trimming at V came to 1 base and at J to 3 bases, leaving 5 bases not matched to a gene. The CDR3 is made up of 17 amino acids. Germline CDR1 reads LGHNT; CDR2 reads FRNRAP. Overlapping HIV-1 Gag 15-mer peptides at approximately 1 ug per peptide per mL were used. Sorting of responding CD4+ T cells relied on upregulated CD40 ligand together with CD69. This was the immunoSEQ version 4 assay in survey mode. Profiling relied on immunoSEQ multiplex PCR, and the TCRdb table lists in-frame clones only, not all of them. This sample carries fewer than 35,000 clones, 65% to 75% of them seen once, and the ten largest clones take approximately 1.5%. Points on this clone: Its antigen is not known.

This receptor was taken from an adult man with HIV who was CMV-seropositive. The sample was CD4+ T cells sorted from PBMCs after approximately 20-hour stimulation, taken from a patient who received antiretroviral therapy. J is TRBJ2-3 and V is TRBV12-5; 12 bases align to TRBD2. CDR3 nucleotides: TGTGCTAGTGGTTTGGGACTGACTAGCGGGGGAACAGATACGCAGTATTTT. Protein product: CASGLGLTSGGTDTQYF.